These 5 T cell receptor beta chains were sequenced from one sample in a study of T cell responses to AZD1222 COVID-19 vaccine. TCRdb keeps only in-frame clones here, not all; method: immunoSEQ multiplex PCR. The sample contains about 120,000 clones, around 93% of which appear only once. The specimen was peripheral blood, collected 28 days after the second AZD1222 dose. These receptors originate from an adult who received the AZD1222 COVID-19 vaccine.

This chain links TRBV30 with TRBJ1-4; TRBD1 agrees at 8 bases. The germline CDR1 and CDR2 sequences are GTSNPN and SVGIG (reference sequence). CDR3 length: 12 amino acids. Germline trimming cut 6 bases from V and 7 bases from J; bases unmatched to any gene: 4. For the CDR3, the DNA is TGTGCCTGTACAGGGGGTGCTGAAAAACTGTTTTTT. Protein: CACTGGAEKLFF.

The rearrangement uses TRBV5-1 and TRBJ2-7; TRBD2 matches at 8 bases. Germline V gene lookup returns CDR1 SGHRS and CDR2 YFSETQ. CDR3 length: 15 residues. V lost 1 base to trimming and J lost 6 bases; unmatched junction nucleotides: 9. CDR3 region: CASSLPSAGEGEQYF. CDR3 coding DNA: TGCGCCAGCAGCTTGCCTTCAGCGGGGGAGGGCGAGCAGTACTTC.

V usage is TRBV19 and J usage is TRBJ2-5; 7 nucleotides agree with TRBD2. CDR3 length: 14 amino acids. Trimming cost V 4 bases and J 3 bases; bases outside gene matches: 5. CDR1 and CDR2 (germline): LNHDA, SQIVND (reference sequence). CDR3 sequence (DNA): TGTGCCAGTAGTAAGGACCTAGCGGAAGAGACCCAGTACTTC. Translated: CASSKDLAEETQYF.

The CDR3, as DNA: TGTGCCAGCAGGAGACGGTCCGGGATGAACACTGAAGCTTTCTTT. The encoded protein is CASRRRSGMNTEAFF. The chain links TRBV6-5 to TRBJ1-1; no clear D gene. The CDR3 consists of 15 residues. The germline gives CDR1 MNHEY, CDR2 SVGAGI. V lost 6 bases and J lost 0, with 14 bases in between.

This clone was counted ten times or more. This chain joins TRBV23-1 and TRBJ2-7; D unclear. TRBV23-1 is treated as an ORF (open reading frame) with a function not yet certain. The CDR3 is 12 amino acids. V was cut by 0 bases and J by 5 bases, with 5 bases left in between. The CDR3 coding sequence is TGCGCCAGCAGTCAATCGACCCACGAGCAGTACTTC. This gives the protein CASSQSTHEQYF.